This T cell receptor beta chain derives from a study of CD8+ T cells in alopecia areata. Study-wide background: Treated patients received oral tofacitinib, 5 to 10 mg twice daily.

Broader study findings: Researchers report lesional scalp, most notably alopecia totalis/universalis, outstripped normal scalp in clonality. In scalp samples, resident alphabeta T cells of normal skin are also sequenced.

With respect to this clone: Antigen unknown.

After isolation, RNA underwent reverse transcription to generate cDNA as the sequencing template. Method: immunoSEQ multiplex PCR; TCRdb's copy keeps in-frame clones and lacks some. Counted here are about 100,000 clones, about three fifths occurring once; the ten biggest clones make up roughly 15%. As for treatment: oral pan-JAK inhibitor, 5-10 mg twice daily. In germline, CDR1 is SGDLS, CDR2 YYNGEE. Losses at the gene ends were 4 bases for V and 6 bases for J; bases not matched to a gene: 5. The CDR3 has 13 amino acids. The receptor was derived from a human donor with alopecia areata. The genes are TRBV9 and TRBJ2-3, with 7 positions matching TRBD1. The input for sequencing was CD8+ T cells sorted from blood, taken between weeks 55 and 65, from a patient treated with tofacitinib. This CDR3 reads CASSRDRADTQYF. DNA of the CDR3: TGTGCCAGCAGCAGAGACAGGGCCGATACGCAGTATTTT.